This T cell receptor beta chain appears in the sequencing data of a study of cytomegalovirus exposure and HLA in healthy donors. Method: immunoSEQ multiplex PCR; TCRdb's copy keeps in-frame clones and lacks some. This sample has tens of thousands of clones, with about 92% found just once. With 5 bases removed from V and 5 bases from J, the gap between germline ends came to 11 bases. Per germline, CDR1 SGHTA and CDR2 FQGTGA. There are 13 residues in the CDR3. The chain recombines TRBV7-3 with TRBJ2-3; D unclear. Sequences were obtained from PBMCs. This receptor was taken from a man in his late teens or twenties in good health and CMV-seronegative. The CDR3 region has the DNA TGTGCCAGCAGCCTCCTCCCGCGAGATACGCAGTATTTT. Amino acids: CASSLLPRDTQYF.